The 27 T cell receptor beta chains presented below share a single source sample, sequenced in a study of cytomegalovirus exposure and HLA in healthy donors. The PCR contained 60 Vbeta and 13 Jbeta primers. Produced via immunoSEQ multiplex PCR; TCRdb's table is partial and in-frame only. Altogether about 140,000 clones are present, about 75% being singletons, with the ten largest covering 1.5% to 2%. Sequenced sample: PBMCs. The source of these receptors is a woman in her 30s in good health and CMV-seronegative.

This clone was counted only a few times. V and J are TRBV7-9 and TRBJ1-1; TRBD1 matches at 9 bases. Per the germline V gene, CDR1 is SEHNR and CDR2 is FQNEAQ (reference sequence). The CDR3 runs to 15 residues. The ends lost 4 bases at V and 5 bases at J; junction bases unmatched: 8. CDR3 loop: CASSSGTGTRTEAFF. Written as DNA, the CDR3 is TGTGCCAGCAGCTCCGGGACAGGGACGAGAACTGAAGCTTTCTTT.

V and J are TRBV28 and TRBJ2-7, with 10 bases fitting TRBD2. Trimming removed 6 bases from V and 5 bases from J; junction bases left unmatched: 10. Germline V gives CDR1 MDHEN, CDR2 SYDVKM. The CDR3 sequence is 15 residues long. The CDR3 sequence is CASRLAGPAGDEQYF. The DNA for the CDR3 is TGTGCCAGCAGACTAGCGGGGCCAGCGGGAGACGAGCAGTACTTC.

The chain employs TRBV5-1 and TRBJ2-1; tentative D call: TRBD1 (6 bases). V lost 4 bases to trimming and J lost 9 bases, with 14 bases between them. The CDR3 is made up of 13 amino acids. Germline assignment: CDR1 SGHRS and CDR2 YFSETQ. DNA of the CDR3: TGCGCCAGCAGCAATATTACAGGGACTGAGCAGTTCTTC. This gives the protein CASSNITGTEQFF.

V is TRBV29-1 and J is TRBJ2-2, with D tentatively TRBD1 (7 bases). This CDR3 is 15 amino acids long. V was pared by 6 bases and J by 0 bases, with 14 bases between. From germline, CDR1 is SQVTM and CDR2 ANQGSEA. DNA of the CDR3: TGCAGCGTCCGAGGGGGGACAGCGAACACCGGGGAGCTGTTTTTT. It is translated as CSVRGGTANTGELFF.

This chain links TRBV10-2 with TRBJ2-3; no reliable D call. From germline, CDR1 is WSHSY and CDR2 SAAADI. The CDR3 loop spans 17 amino acids. V lost 4 bases, J lost 0 bases, and 17 bases lay in between. DNA for the CDR3: TGCGCCAGCAGTGTTTCCCCCCTACCGGTTAGCACAGATACGCAGTATTTT. Protein sequence: CASSVSPLPVSTDTQYF.

V gene TRBV2 combines with J gene TRBJ1-1, with TRBD1 as a possible D gene (6 bases). Germline values: CDR1 SNHLY, CDR2 FYNNEI. CDR3 size: 14 residues. The V and J ends lost 5 bases and 1 base respectively, with 11 bases between them. CDR3 nucleotide sequence: TGTGCCAGCAGTAGGACAGTAACGAACACTGAAGCTTTCTTT. Translation: CASSRTVTNTEAFF.

The CDR3 coding sequence is TGTGCCTCCCGGGGGAACACTGAAGCTTTCTTT. Amino acid sequence: CASRGNTEAFF. The chain carries TRBV10-3 and TRBJ1-1; D is unresolved. This CDR3 spans 11 amino acids. The germline gives CDR1 ENHRY, CDR2 SYGVKD. V lost 11 bases and J lost 1, with 8 bases in between.

This chain connects TRBV30 to TRBJ2-7; D may be TRBD2 (6 bases). The CDR3 is made up of 14 amino acids. Germline CDR1 and CDR2: GTSNPN and SVGIG (reference sequence). Trimming stripped 1 base from V and 1 base from J, with 11 bases between. The CDR3 loop reads CAWSAGRGSYEQYF. The CDR3 DNA sequence: TGTGCCTGGAGTGCCGGGAGAGGATCCTACGAGCAGTACTTC.

The CDR3 region has the DNA TGTGCCAGCAGCTTGGTAGTGGCGGGGCAAAAGACCCAGTACTTC. This sequence encodes CASSLVVAGQKTQYF. The V gene is TRBV5-4, the J gene TRBJ2-5; perhaps TRBD2 as D (6 bases). The V end was cut by 0 bases, the J end by 6 bases, with 15 bases between. The germline CDR1 and CDR2 sequences are SGHNT and YYREEE (reference sequence). CDR3 length equals 15 residues.

This chain connects TRBV30 to TRBJ2-1, with TRBD2 matching 10 bases. Germline loops: CDR1 GTSNPN, CDR2 SVGIG (reference sequence). CDR3 length: 14 amino acids. J lost 4 bases, V lost 5 bases, and 5 bases had no gene match. The CDR3 reads CAWAGLATYNEQFF. The CDR3 region has the DNA TGTGCCTGGGCGGGACTAGCGACTTACAATGAGCAGTTCTTC.

This clone was recorded only once. V is TRBV5-6 and J is TRBJ1-1; unclear D gene. The germline gives CDR1 SGHDT, CDR2 YYEEEE. The V end was cut by 5 bases, the J end by 2 bases, with 16 bases between. The CDR3 has 15 residues. The CDR3 spells CASSTQQIPNTEAFF. For the CDR3, the DNA is TGTGCCAGCAGTACCCAACAGATACCAAACACTGAAGCTTTCTTT.

This chain uses TRBV7-9 with TRBJ2-6, with TRBD2 matching 7 bases. Germline values: CDR1 SEHNR, CDR2 FQNEAQ (reference sequence). CDR3 length: 15 amino acids. The V gene end was trimmed by 5 bases and the J gene end by 1 base; junction bases not matched to a gene: 2. In DNA, the CDR3 is TGTGCCAGCAGCCTCGGGGGGTCTGGGGCCAACGTCCTGACTTTC. This translates into CASSLGGSGANVLTF. Based on the CDR3 plus reference TRBV7-9 and TRBJ2-6, the full variable domain is DTGVSQNPRHKITKRGQNVTFRCDPISEHNRLYWYRQTLGQGPEFLTYFQNEAQLEKSRLLSDRFSAERPKGSFSTLEIQRTEQGDSAMYLCASSLGGSGANVLTFGAGSRLTVL.

V is TRBV2 and J is TRBJ2-7; a weak D match, TRBD2 (5 bases). V lost 2 bases and J lost 7, with 12 bases in between. The CDR3 runs to 13 residues. CDR1 and CDR2 from the germline V gene are SNHLY and FYNNEI. CDR3 coding DNA: TGTGCCAGCAGTGAATCCCGGAGAGGGGAGCAGTACTTC. Translated, it gives CASSESRRGEQYF.

The chain joins TRBV4-1 to TRBJ2-3; TRBD1 aligns across 10 bases. The length of the CDR3 is 15 residues. V shed 4 bases and J 6 bases; nucleotides not matched to a gene: 7. Germline CDR1 and CDR2: MGHRA and YSYEKL. Here the CDR3 DNA reads TGCGCCAGCAGCCGGGACGGGACAGGGGCCGATACGCAGTATTTT. It encodes CASSRDGTGADTQYF.

This clone was seen once. The chain combines TRBV7-9 with TRBJ1-2; D gene uncertain. This CDR3 spans 11 amino acids. Per the germline V gene, CDR1 is SEHNR and CDR2 is FQNEAQ (reference sequence). V lost 6 bases and J lost 11, with 13 bases in between. CDR3 amino acids: CASRQIGSYTF. CDR3 in DNA: TGTGCCAGCAGACAAATCGGGAGTTACACCTTC.

Here the CDR3 reads CASSPPSAGRSETQYF. DNA for the CDR3: TGTGCCAGCAGCCCACCCTCCGCAGGGCGGTCAGAGACCCAGTACTTC. The chain couples TRBV13 to TRBJ2-5, with a tentative D call TRBD1 (5 bases). The CDR3 spans 16 residues. Germline V gene sequence: CDR1 PRHDT, CDR2 FYEKMQ (reference sequence). V shed 5 bases and J shed 4 bases, with 20 bases lying between them.

V is TRBV28 and J is TRBJ1-5; D is uncertain. The CDR3 length is 17 residues. Germline loops: CDR1 MDHEN, CDR2 SYDVKM. The V end was cut by 6 bases, the J end by 3 bases, with 21 bases between. Here the CDR3 reads CASSYLREIRDNQPQHF. The CDR3 DNA sequence: TGTGCCAGCAGCTACCTCCGTGAAATCCGGGACAATCAGCCCCAGCATTTT.

The chain is built from TRBV20-1 and TRBJ2-5, with TRBD1 identical over 10 bases. The CDR3 extends over 11 amino acids. Per germline, CDR1 DFQATT and CDR2 SNEGSKA (reference sequence). CDR3 DNA: TGCGGTGGACAGGGGGGAGAGACCCAGTACTTC. It encodes CGGQGGETQYF.

The chain links TRBV29-1 to TRBJ1-1, with D unresolved. Germline V lookup: CDR1 SQVTM, CDR2 ANQGSEA. The germline V and J ends were trimmed by 7 bases and 0 bases, with 12 bases remaining between them. The CDR3 runs to 13 residues. The CDR3 is CSAFPDLNTEAFF. CDR3 bases: TGCAGCGCCTTCCCGGACTTGAACACTGAAGCTTTCTTT.

This chain links TRBV18 with TRBJ1-2, with 7 bases fitting TRBD1. V was pared by 3 bases and J by 1 base, with 5 bases of the junction left unmatched. Per germline, CDR1 KGHSH and CDR2 LQKENI. The CDR3 runs to 15 residues. This CDR3 is CASSPPTGFNYGYTF. The DNA of the CDR3 is TGTGCCAGCTCACCTCCGACAGGGTTTAACTATGGCTACACCTTC.

The genes are TRBV28 and TRBJ2-3; 11 bases are shared with TRBD2. The germline gives CDR1 MDHEN, CDR2 SYDVKM. The CDR3 consists of 17 residues. J lost 3 bases, V lost 6 bases, and 11 bases had no gene match. The CDR3 region has the DNA TGTGCCAGCAGCCCCCCCCCACTAGCGGGAGTTACAGATACGCAGTATTTT. The encoded protein is CASSPPPLAGVTDTQYF.

This chain uses TRBV7-2 with TRBJ1-2; TRBD1 might be the D (5 bases). CDR3 length: 14 amino acids. Trimming took 5 bases from V and 6 from J, leaving 16 bases between them. Germline loops: CDR1 SGHTA, CDR2 FQGNSA. CDR3 residues: CASSPSSREDGYTF. Here the CDR3 DNA reads TGTGCCAGCAGCCCCTCGAGCAGGGAAGATGGCTACACCTTC.

The rearrangement uses TRBV7-8 and TRBJ2-6; TRBD2 might be the D (5 bases). Trimming took 5 bases from V and 4 from J, leaving 12 bases between them. Germline V gene data show CDR1 as SGHVS and CDR2 as FQNEAQ. This CDR3 contains 15 residues. The DNA of the CDR3 is TGTGCCAGCAGCCGATCCGGGGTCGGGGCCAACGTCCTGACTTTC. This sequence encodes CASSRSGVGANVLTF.

The J gene is TRBJ1-6, the V gene TRBV30; D remains ambiguous. CDR3 length: 12 amino acids. Between the trimmed V and J ends, which lost 8 bases and 7 bases, there was a span of 12 bases. Germline values: CDR1 GTSNPN, CDR2 SVGIG (reference sequence). The CDR3 spells CAHSTQNSPLHF. The CDR3 bases are TGTGCCCACTCAACACAGAATTCACCCCTCCACTTT.

This clone was recorded once. This chain connects TRBV6-5 to TRBJ2-1; D ambiguous. V was trimmed by 2 bases and J by 10 bases, leaving 6 bases between them. Germline loops: CDR1 MNHEY, CDR2 SVGAGI. This CDR3 has 11 residues. CDR3 residues: CASSYVGEQFF. CDR3 nucleotides: TGTGCCAGCAGTTACGTGGGCGAGCAGTTCTTC.

The J gene is TRBJ2-1, the V gene TRBV27, with 9 bases identical to TRBD1. Germline V gene sequence: CDR1 MNHEY, CDR2 SMNVEV (reference sequence). The CDR3 contains 16 residues. The V gene end was trimmed by 4 bases and the J gene end by 4 bases; junction bases not matched to a gene: 8. The chain's CDR3 is CASSSLGQGIYNEQFF. The CDR3 DNA sequence: TGTGCCAGCAGTTCCCTCGGACAGGGGATATACAATGAGCAGTTCTTC.

The chain links TRBV7-9 to TRBJ1-4, with 7 bases aligning to TRBD1. J was trimmed by 3 bases and V by 5 bases; bases with no gene match: 6. The length of the CDR3 is 15 residues. The germline V gene encodes CDR1 SEHNR and CDR2 FQNEAQ (reference sequence). CDR3 coding DNA: TGTGCCAGCAGCGCCGGACAGGCGGCTAATGAAAAACTGTTTTTT. Translation gives CASSAGQAANEKLFF.